A selection of T cell receptor beta chains follows, all from one sample in a study of blood T cell repertoires in COVID-19. Profiled with immunoSEQ multiplex PCR; TCRdb holds only in-frame clones, not every one. The sample includes about 240,000 clones, approximately 84% of them seen just once. Sequences were obtained from peripheral blood. These receptors were taken from a man between 50 and 59 years old with acute or convalescent COVID-19. The CDR3 runs from the conserved cysteine through the conserved F or W. The D gene is left open where the match is weak. Expanded clones get a size class; other rows say once, few or many, or leave the size out.

TRBJ1-1,.,.,TRBV5-4,TGTGCCAGCAGCTTGCTAGGGGCCGGGACTGAAGCTTTCTTT,CASSLLGAGTEAFF
TRBJ1-5,.,.,TRBV12-3/TRBV12-4,TGTGCCAGCAGTTTAGAGGCGGGAGCGCCCCAGCATTTT,CASSLEAGAPQHF
TRBJ1-1,.,.,TRBV14,TGTGCCAGCAGCCAAATACTCATCACTGAAGCTTTCTTT,CASSQILITEAFF
TRBJ2-2,.,.,TRBV7-3,TGTGCCAGCAGCATAACTAGCCCCGGGGAGCTGTTTTTT,CASSITSPGELFF
TRBJ1-6,.,.,TRBV9,TGTGCCAGCAGCGTAGGCCTCACAGGGAACTATAATTCACCCCTCCACTTT,CASSVGLTGNYNSPLHF
TRBJ2-5,TRBD1,.,TRBV5-1,TGCGCCAGCAGCTGGGCCGGGATCACAGGGGGGCAAGAGACCCAGTACTTC,CASSWAGITGGQETQYF
TRBJ1-2,TRBD1,.,TRBV5-4,TGTGCCAGCAGCTTTCTAACAGGGGTTGACTATGGCTACACCTTC,CASSFLTGVDYGYTF
TRBJ1-2,.,.,TRBV19,TGTGCCAGTAGGGGGGGTATGGTAGGCTATGGCTACACCTTC,CASRGGMVGYGYTF
TRBJ1-2,.,.,TRBV3-1/TRBV3-2,TGTGCCAGCAGCCAGGGATCGGCACAGGGAAGAGGTGGCTACACCTTC,CASSQGSAQGRGGYTF
TRBJ1-1,TRBD1,.,TRBV23-1,TGCGCCAGCAGTCACCTTACCCGGACAGGCGGTGAAGCTTTCTTT,CASSHLTRTGGEAFF
TRBJ2-3,TRBD2,.,TRBV28,TGTGCCAGCAGAGTGGGGGCTAGCGGGACCACAGATACGCAGTATTTT,CASRVGASGTTDTQYF
TRBJ1-1,.,.,TRBV11-3,TGTGCCAGCAGCCCCCGACAGGACCGAAACACTGAAGCTTTCTTT,CASSPRQDRNTEAFF
TRBJ2-5,TRBD2,once,TRBV7-9,TGTGCCAGCACCTTACTAGCGGGGGTCCAAGAGACCCAGTACTTC,CASTLLAGVQETQYF
TRBJ2-1,.,.,TRBV3-1/TRBV3-2,TGTGCCAGCAGCCAAGTATCAGGGGACAATGAGCAGTTCTTC,CASSQVSGDNEQFF
TRBJ1-6,.,once,TRBV6-5,TGTGCCAGCAGTCTAACAGGGTACCATAATTCACCCCTCCACTTT,CASSLTGYHNSPLHF
TRBJ2-3,TRBD2,.,TRBV2,TGTGCCAGCAGTCTCAGCGGGAGGGCCGCGACAGATACGCAGTATTTT,CASSLSGRAATDTQYF
TRBJ1-5,.,.,TRBV4-1,TGCGCCAGCAGCCCCCTTTCGGGGGGCAATCAGCCCCAGCATTTT,CASSPLSGGNQPQHF
TRBJ1-5,TRBD1,.,TRBV6-5,TGTGCCAGCAAGGAGGGGGCAATGGGCAATCAGCCCCAGCATTTT,CASKEGAMGNQPQHF
TRBJ1-1,.,.,TRBV11-1,TGTGCCAGCAGCTCTTACAAAAACACTGAAGCTTTCTTT,CASSSYKNTEAFF
TRBJ2-7,.,.,TRBV6-5,TGTGCCAGCAGATTCCCAAAATCCTACGAGCAGTACTTC,CASRFPKSYEQYF
TRBJ1-5,.,.,TRBV5-5,TGTGCCAGCAGTGAGCTGGGGGGGCTCAATCAGCCCCAGCATTTT,CASSELGGLNQPQHF
TRBJ1-2,.,.,TRBV3-1/TRBV3-2,TGTGCCAGCAGCCAAGAGCAGGCAGGCAACTATGGCTACACCTTC,CASSQEQAGNYGYTF
TRBJ1-4,.,few,TRBV6-5,TGTGCCAGCAGTAAACTAATCGATGAAAAACTGTTTTTT,CASSKLIDEKLFF